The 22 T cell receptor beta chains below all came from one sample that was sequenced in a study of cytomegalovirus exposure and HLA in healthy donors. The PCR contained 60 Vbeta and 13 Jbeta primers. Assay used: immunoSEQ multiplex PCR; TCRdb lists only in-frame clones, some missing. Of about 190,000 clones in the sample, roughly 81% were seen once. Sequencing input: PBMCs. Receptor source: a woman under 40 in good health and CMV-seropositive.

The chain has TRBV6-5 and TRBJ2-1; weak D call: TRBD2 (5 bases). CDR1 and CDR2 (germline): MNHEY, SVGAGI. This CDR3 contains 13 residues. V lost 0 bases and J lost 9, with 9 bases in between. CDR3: CASSYSRVSEQFF. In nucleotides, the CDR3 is TGTGCCAGCAGTTACTCGAGGGTCTCTGAGCAGTTCTTC.

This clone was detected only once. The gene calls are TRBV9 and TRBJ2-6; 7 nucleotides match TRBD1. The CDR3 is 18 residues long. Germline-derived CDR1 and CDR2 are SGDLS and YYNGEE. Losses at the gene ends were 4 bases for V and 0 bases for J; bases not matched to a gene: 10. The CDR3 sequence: CASSPRGQTSSGANVLTF. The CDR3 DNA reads TGTGCCAGCAGCCCAAGGGGACAGACGAGCTCTGGGGCCAACGTCCTGACTTTC.

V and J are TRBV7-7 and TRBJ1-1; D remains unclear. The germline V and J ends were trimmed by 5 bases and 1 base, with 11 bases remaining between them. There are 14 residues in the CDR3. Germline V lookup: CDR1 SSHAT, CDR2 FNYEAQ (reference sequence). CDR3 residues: CASSVLTANTEAFF. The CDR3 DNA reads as TGTGCCAGCAGCGTACTTACAGCGAACACTGAAGCTTTCTTT.

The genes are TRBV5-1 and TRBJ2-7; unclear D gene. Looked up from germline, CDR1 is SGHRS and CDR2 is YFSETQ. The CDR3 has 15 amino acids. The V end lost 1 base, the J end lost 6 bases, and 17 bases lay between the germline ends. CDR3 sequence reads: CASSLFAGTSGEQYF. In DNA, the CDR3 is TGCGCCAGCAGCTTGTTTGCCGGAACCTCGGGCGAGCAGTACTTC.

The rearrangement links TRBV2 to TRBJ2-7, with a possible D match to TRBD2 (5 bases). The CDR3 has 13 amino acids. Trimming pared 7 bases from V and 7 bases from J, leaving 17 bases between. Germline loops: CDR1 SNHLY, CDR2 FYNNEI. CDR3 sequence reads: CASKEDAGREQYF. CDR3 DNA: TGTGCCAGCAAGGAGGACGCAGGCAGGGAGCAGTACTTC. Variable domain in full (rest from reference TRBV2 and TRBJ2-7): EPEVTQTPSHQVTQMGQEVILRCVPISNHLYFYWYRQILGQKVEFLVSFYNNEISEKSEIFDDQFSVERPDGSNFTLKIRSTKLEDSAMYFCASKEDAGREQYFGPGTRLTVT.

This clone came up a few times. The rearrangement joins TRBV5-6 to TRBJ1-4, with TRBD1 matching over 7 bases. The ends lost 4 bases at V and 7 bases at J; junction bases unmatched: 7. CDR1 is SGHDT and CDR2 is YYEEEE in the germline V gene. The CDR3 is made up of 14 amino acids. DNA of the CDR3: TGTGCCAGCAGCCAGGGGACAGCTATTGAAAAACTGTTTTTT. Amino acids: CASSQGTAIEKLFF.

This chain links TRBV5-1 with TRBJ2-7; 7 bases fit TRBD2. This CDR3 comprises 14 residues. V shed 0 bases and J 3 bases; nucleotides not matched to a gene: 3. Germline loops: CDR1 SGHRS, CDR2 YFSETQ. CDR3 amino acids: CASSLGGGSYEQYF. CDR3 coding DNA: TGCGCCAGCAGCTTGGGGGGCGGGAGCTACGAGCAGTACTTC.

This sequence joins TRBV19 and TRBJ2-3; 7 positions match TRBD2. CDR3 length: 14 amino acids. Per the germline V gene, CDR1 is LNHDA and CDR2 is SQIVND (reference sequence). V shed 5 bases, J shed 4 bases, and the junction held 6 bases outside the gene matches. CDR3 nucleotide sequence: TGTGCCAGTAGTTCCTGGGGGGGAGCAGATACGCAGTATTTT. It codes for CASSSWGGADTQYF.

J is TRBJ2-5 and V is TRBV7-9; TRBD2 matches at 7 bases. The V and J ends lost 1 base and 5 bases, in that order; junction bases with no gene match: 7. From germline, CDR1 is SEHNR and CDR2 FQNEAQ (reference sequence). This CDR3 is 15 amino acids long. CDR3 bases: TGTGCCAGCAGCTTAGTTCGACTAGCCGGCGAGACCCAGTACTTC. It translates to CASSLVRLAGETQYF.

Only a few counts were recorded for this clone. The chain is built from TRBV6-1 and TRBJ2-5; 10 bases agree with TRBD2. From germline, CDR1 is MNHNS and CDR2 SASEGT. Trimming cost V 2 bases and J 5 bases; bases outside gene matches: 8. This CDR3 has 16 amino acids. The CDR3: CASSELAGEGGETQYF. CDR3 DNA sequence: TGTGCCAGCAGTGAACTAGCGGGAGAGGGGGGGGAGACCCAGTACTTC.

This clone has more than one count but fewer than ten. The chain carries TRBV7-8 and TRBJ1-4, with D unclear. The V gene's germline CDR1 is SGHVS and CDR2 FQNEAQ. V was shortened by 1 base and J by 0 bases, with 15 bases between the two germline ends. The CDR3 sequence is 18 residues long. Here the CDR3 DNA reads TGTGCCAGCAGCTTAGTTGCAGGACTATCGGCAACTAATGAAAAACTGTTTTTT. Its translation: CASSLVAGLSATNEKLFF.

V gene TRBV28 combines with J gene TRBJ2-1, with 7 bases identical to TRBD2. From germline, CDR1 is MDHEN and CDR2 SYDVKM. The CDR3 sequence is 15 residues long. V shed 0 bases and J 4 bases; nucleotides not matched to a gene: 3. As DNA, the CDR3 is TGTGCCAGCAGTTTATGGTTAGCGGGTTACAATGAGCAGTTCTTC. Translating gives CASSLWLAGYNEQFF.

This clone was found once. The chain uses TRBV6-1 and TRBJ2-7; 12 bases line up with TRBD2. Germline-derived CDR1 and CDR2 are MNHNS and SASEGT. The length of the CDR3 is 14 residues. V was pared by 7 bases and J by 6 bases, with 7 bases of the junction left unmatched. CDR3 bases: TGTGCCAGCATCCGACTAGCGGGGGTTTCCGAGCAGTACTTC. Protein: CASIRLAGVSEQYF.

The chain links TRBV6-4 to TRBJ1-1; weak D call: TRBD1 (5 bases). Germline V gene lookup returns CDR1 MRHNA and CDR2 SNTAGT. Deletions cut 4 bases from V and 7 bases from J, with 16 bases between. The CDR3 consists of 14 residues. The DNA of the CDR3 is TGTGCCAGCAGTGTTGGAGGGGCGTCGGATGAAGCTTTCTTT. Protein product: CASSVGGASDEAFF.

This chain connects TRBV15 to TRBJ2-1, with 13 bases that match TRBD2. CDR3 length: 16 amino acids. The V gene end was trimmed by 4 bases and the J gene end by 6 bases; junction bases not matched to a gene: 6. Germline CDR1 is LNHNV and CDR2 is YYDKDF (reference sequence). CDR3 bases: TGTGCCACCAGCATCCAGAGACTAGCGGGAGGCAATGAGCAGTTCTTC. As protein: CATSIQRLAGGNEQFF.

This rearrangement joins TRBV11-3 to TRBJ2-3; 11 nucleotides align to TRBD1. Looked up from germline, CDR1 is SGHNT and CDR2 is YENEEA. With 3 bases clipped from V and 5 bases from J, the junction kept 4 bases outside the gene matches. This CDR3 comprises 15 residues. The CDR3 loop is CASSFGQGAIDTQYF. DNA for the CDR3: TGTGCCAGCAGCTTCGGACAGGGGGCAATAGATACGCAGTATTTT.

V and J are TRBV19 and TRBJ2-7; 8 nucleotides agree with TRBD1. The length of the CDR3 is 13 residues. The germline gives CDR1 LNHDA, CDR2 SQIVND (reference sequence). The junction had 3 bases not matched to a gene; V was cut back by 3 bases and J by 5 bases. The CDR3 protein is CASSIGQGHEQYF. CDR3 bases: TGTGCCAGTAGTATTGGACAGGGACACGAGCAGTACTTC.

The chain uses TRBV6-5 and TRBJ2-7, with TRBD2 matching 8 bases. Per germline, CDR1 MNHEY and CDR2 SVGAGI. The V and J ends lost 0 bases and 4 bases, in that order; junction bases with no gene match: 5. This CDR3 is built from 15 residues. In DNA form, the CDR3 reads TGTGCCAGCAGTTACTCAACGGGAGGGAAGTACGAGCAGTACTTC. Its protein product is CASSYSTGGKYEQYF.

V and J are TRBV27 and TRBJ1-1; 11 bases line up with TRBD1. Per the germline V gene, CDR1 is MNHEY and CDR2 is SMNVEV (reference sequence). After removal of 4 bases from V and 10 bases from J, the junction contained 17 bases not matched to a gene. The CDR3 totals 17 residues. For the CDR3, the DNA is TGTGCCAGCAGTTCCATCAGGACAGGGGGCGCCTTCCGGGGAGCTTTCTTT. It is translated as CASSSIRTGGAFRGAFF.

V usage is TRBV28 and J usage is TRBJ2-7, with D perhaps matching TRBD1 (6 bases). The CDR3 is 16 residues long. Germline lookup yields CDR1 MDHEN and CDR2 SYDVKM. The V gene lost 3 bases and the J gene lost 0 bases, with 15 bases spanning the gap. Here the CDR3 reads CASSFPTGSGSYEQYF. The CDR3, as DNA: TGTGCCAGCAGTTTCCCGACAGGCTCTGGCTCCTACGAGCAGTACTTC.

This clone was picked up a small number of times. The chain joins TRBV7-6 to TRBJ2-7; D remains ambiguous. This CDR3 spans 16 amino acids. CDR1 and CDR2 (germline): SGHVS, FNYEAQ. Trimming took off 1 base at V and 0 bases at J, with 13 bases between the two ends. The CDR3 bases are TGTGCCAGCAGCTTAGATCCGCGCGATAACTCCTACGAGCAGTACTTC. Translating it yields CASSLDPRDNSYEQYF.

The CDR3 DNA sequence: TGTGCCAGCAAGGTTCGGACTAGCGGCCAGAGGGGTGGTGGGTATTTT. Amino acid sequence: CASKVRTSGQRGGGYF. The genes are TRBV11-2 and TRBJ2-3; 10 bases line up with TRBD2. CDR3 size: 16 residues. Germline CDR1 reads SGHAT; CDR2 reads FQNNGV. V lost 7 bases, J lost 14 bases, and 21 bases stayed unmatched.